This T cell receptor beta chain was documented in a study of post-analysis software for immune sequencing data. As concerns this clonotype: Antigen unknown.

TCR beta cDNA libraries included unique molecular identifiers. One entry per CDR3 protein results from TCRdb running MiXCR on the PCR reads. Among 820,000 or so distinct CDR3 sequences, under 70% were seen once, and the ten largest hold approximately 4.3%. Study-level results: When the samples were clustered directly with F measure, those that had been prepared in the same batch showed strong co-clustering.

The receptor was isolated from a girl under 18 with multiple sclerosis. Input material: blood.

In DNA, the CDR3 is TGCAGTGCTGAAACAGAACCGGGACGGCGTAGGGAGCAGTACTTC. Protein product: CSAETEPGRRREQYF. The J gene is TRBJ2-7, the V gene TRBV20-1, with D perhaps matching TRBD1 or TRBD2 (5 bases each). This CDR3 comprises 15 residues. V lost 5 bases to trimming and J lost 7 bases, with 24 bases between them. CDR1 DFQATT and CDR2 SNEGSKA come from the germline V gene (reference sequence).